This T cell receptor (beta chain) emerged from a study of blood T cell repertoires in COVID-19. CDR1 and CDR2 (germline): LNHDA, SQIVND (reference sequence). V dropped 5 bases and J dropped 0 bases, with 6 bases sitting between them. This CDR3 is 13 amino acids long. Using immunoSEQ multiplex PCR, the repertoire was profiled, and TCRdb retains in-frame clones only, with some absent. The sample includes fewer than 250,000 clones, 80% of them seen just once. The clonotype was recovered from a man aged 55 to 70 with acute or convalescent COVID-19. The specimen sequenced was peripheral blood. The rearrangement uses TRBV19 and TRBJ2-3; D is undetermined. CDR3: CASSVTSTDTQYF. DNA for the CDR3: TGTGCCAGTAGTGTTACTAGCACAGATACGCAGTATTTT.